The 24 T cell receptor beta chains reported below all come from one sample, sequenced in a study of cytomegalovirus exposure and HLA in healthy donors. A multiplex PCR was run with 60 Vbeta primers and 13 Jbeta primers. Libraries were prepared by immunoSEQ multiplex PCR; TCRdb keeps only in-frame clonotypes and omits some of them. The data hold about 150,000 clones, with about 80% observed a single time. The source material was PBMCs. The receptors shown here come from a man aged 18 to 30 in good health and CMV-seronegative.

The chain is built from TRBV11-2 and TRBJ1-1; D remains unclear. Germline loops: CDR1 SGHAT, CDR2 FQNNGV. This CDR3 spans 15 amino acids. The ends were cut back, 7 bases at V and 6 bases at J, with 21 bases in the middle. The chain's CDR3 is CASTPGRVLGAEAFF. The CDR3 DNA is TGTGCCAGCACCCCAGGAAGGGTCTTGGGAGCTGAAGCTTTCTTT. The full variable domain, in which reference TRBV11-2 and TRBJ1-1 provide the parts outside the CDR3, is EAGVAQSPRYKIIEKRQSVAFWCNPISGHATLYWYQQILGQGPKLLIQFQNNGVVDDSQLPKDRFSAERLKGVDSTLKIQPAKLEDSAVYLCASTPGRVLGAEAFFGQGTRLTVV.

The rearrangement uses TRBV6-5 and TRBJ1-5; 8 bases map to TRBD1. Germline assignment: CDR1 MNHEY and CDR2 SVGAGI. The CDR3 has 14 amino acids. V dropped 6 bases and J dropped 5; count of bases not matched to a gene: 6. The CDR3 protein is CASSSDRGHQPQHF. The DNA for the CDR3 is TGTGCCAGCAGCTCCGACAGGGGTCATCAGCCCCAGCATTTT.

The rearrangement uses TRBV6-5 and TRBJ2-5; D possibly corresponds to TRBD1 (5 bases). This CDR3 spans 13 amino acids. V lost 2 bases to trimming and J lost 3 bases, with 7 bases between them. Germline V CDR1 and CDR2: MNHEY, SVGAGI. The CDR3 loop is CASSYLREETQYF. The CDR3 nucleotides read TGTGCCAGCAGTTACCTCAGGGAAGAGACCCAGTACTTC.

This clone was counted between two and nine times. The chain couples TRBV4-1 to TRBJ1-1, with D hard to call. Trimming pared 1 base from V and 0 bases from J, leaving 9 bases between. This CDR3 contains 15 residues. Germline V lookup: CDR1 MGHRA, CDR2 YSYEKL. CDR3 nucleotide sequence: TGCGCCAGCAGCCAAGTCGCGGTCATGAACACTGAAGCTTTCTTT. It encodes CASSQVAVMNTEAFF.

This chain connects TRBV5-1 to TRBJ2-2; weak D call: TRBD2 (6 bases). Germline CDR1 and CDR2: SGHRS and YFSETQ. The length of the CDR3 is 16 residues. Trimming left V 4 bases short and J 4 bases short, with 17 bases between. The chain's CDR3 is CASSRTILAATGELFF. For the CDR3, the DNA is TGCGCCAGCAGCCGAACTATATTAGCGGCCACCGGGGAGCTGTTTTTT. Based on the CDR3 plus reference TRBV5-1 and TRBJ2-2, the full variable domain is KAGVTQTPRYLIKTRGQQVTLSCSPISGHRSVSWYQQTPGQGLQFLFEYFSETQRNKGNFPGRFSGRQFSNSRSEMNVSTLELGDSALYLCASSRTILAATGELFFGEGSRLTVL.

As to this clone: The same CDR3 can be traced to other DNA sequences in this sample. The chain has TRBV5-1 and TRBJ2-7; D gene unclear. CDR3 length equals 13 residues. V gave up 0 bases and J gave up 0 bases, with 4 bases separating them. Germline CDR1 is SGHRS and CDR2 is YFSETQ. CDR3 nucleotides: TGCGCCAGCAGCTTGGCCAGCTCCTACGAGCAGTACTTC. Translated: CASSLASSYEQYF.

The chain has TRBV6-1 and TRBJ2-1, with a possible D match to TRBD2 (5 bases). This CDR3 has 14 residues. From germline, CDR1 is MNHNS and CDR2 SASEGT. The V end lost 6 bases, the J end lost 0 bases, and 9 bases lay between the germline ends. CDR3 region: CASRGAGSYNEQFF. CDR3 DNA: TGTGCCAGCAGGGGAGCTGGCTCCTACAATGAGCAGTTCTTC.

The gene calls are TRBV28 and TRBJ2-1, with 12 bases fitting TRBD2. Losses at the gene ends were 4 bases for V and 8 bases for J; bases not matched to a gene: 3. CDR1 is MDHEN and CDR2 is SYDVKM in the germline V gene. CDR3 length: 14 residues. This chain's CDR3 is CASSSTSGSYEQFF. The CDR3 nucleotides are TGTGCCAGCAGTTCGACTAGCGGGAGTTATGAGCAGTTCTTC.

The chain carries TRBV5-1 and TRBJ1-3; 8 nucleotides match TRBD1. The J segment lost 0 bases and the V segment lost 0 bases, leaving 8 bases of the junction unmatched. Germline assignment: CDR1 SGHRS and CDR2 YFSETQ. CDR3 length: 18 amino acids. The CDR3 region is CASSLVPSGTGSGNTIYF. The CDR3 DNA is TGCGCCAGCAGCTTGGTCCCATCCGGGACAGGCTCTGGAAACACCATATATTTT.

This clone was found once. The genes are TRBV4-1 and TRBJ2-1; 7 bases align to TRBD2. Losses at the gene ends were 3 bases for V and 2 bases for J; bases not matched to a gene: 4. CDR1 is MGHRA and CDR2 is YSYEKL in the germline V gene. The length of the CDR3 is 15 residues. Written as DNA, the CDR3 is TGCGCCAGCAGCCACGTGCGGGGGACCTACAATGAGCAGTTCTTC. This translates into CASSHVRGTYNEQFF.

The chain links TRBV2 to TRBJ2-1; 10 bases match TRBD2. Germline assignment: CDR1 SNHLY and CDR2 FYNNEI. This CDR3 contains 13 residues. Trimming cost V 7 bases and J 7 bases; bases outside gene matches: 4. Here the CDR3 reads CASNEREGNEQFF. In DNA, the CDR3 is TGTGCCAGCAACGAGCGGGAGGGGAATGAGCAGTTCTTC.

This clone was seen more than once but under ten times. V gene TRBV6-6 combines with J gene TRBJ2-7; 12 nucleotides align to TRBD2. CDR3 length: 15 amino acids. Germline V lookup: CDR1 MNHNY, CDR2 SVGAGI (reference sequence). The V and J ends lost 9 bases and 4 bases, in that order; junction bases with no gene match: 10. As DNA, the CDR3 is TGTGCCAGTGGACTAGCGGGAACCAGGGGATACGAGCAGTACTTC. It encodes CASGLAGTRGYEQYF.

The chain links TRBV7-3 to TRBJ2-3; D is possibly TRBD1 (6 bases). Trimming stripped 4 bases from V and 2 bases from J, with 13 bases between. This CDR3 is built from 15 residues. Looked up from germline, CDR1 is SGHTA and CDR2 is FQGTGA. Here the CDR3 DNA reads TGTGCCAGCAGCTCCTGGGGGCAGCCCACAGATACGCAGTATTTT. Its protein is CASSSWGQPTDTQYF.

Remarks on this clone: Sequence at one end of the junction differs from germline and may be a read error. This sequence joins TRBV7-9 and TRBJ1-5, with D unclear. This CDR3 has 12 amino acids. Germline V gene data show CDR1 as SEHNR and CDR2 as FQNEAQ (reference sequence). In DNA form, the CDR3 reads TGTTCCAGCAGCATGACTGGGCAGCCCCAGCATTTT. Translation gives CSSSMTGQPQHF.

The rearrangement joins TRBV5-5 to TRBJ1-2, with 10 bases matching TRBD1. This CDR3 is 14 amino acids long. The J segment lost 6 bases and the V segment lost 6 bases, leaving 8 bases of the junction unmatched. Germline assignment: CDR1 SGHKS and CDR2 YYEKEE (reference sequence). CDR3 sequence: CASTQTGGYDGYTF. The DNA for the CDR3 is TGTGCCAGCACACAGACAGGGGGCTATGATGGCTACACCTTC.

The chain employs TRBV9 and TRBJ2-1, with D perhaps TRBD2 (6 bases). The CDR3 loop spans 16 amino acids. The V gene's germline CDR1 is SGDLS and CDR2 YYNGEE. V was clipped by 4 bases and J by 7 bases, with 21 bases between them. In nucleotides, the CDR3 is TGTGCCAGCAGCCACCTTGCGGGGTCGGGCAGAAATGAGCAGTTCTTC. This gives the protein CASSHLAGSGRNEQFF.

This chain joins TRBV25-1 and TRBJ2-3; a possible D gene is TRBD2 (6 bases). The CDR3 is 16 residues long. The germline CDR1 and CDR2 sequences are MGHDK and SYGVNS. Trimming removed 1 base from V and 1 base from J, with 12 bases in between. DNA of the CDR3: TGTGCCAGCAGTGAATTTTCGGGACTGCGCACAGATACGCAGTATTTT. As protein: CASSEFSGLRTDTQYF.

This clone has more than one count but fewer than ten. This chain uses TRBV5-1 with TRBJ1-1; no reliable D call. Looked up from germline, CDR1 is SGHRS and CDR2 is YFSETQ. V lost 0 bases and J 9 bases, leaving 12 bases between the germline ends. CDR3 size: 13 residues. The CDR3 nucleotides read TGCGCCAGCAGCTTGGATAGTCAAAGTAAAGCTTTCTTT. This codes for CASSLDSQSKAFF.

The V and J genes are TRBV18 and TRBJ2-3; TRBD1 matches 9 bases. Trimming at V came to 0 bases and at J to 6 bases, leaving 4 bases not matched to a gene. From germline, CDR1 is KGHSH and CDR2 LQKENI. This CDR3 is 15 amino acids long. This CDR3 is CASSPPGQGWDTQYF. CDR3 DNA sequence: TGTGCCAGCTCACCACCGGGACAGGGATGGGATACGCAGTATTTT.

This clone was found a few times. The chain links TRBV11-3 to TRBJ2-1, with 8 bases aligning to TRBD1. This CDR3 is built from 15 residues. The junction had 8 bases not matched to a gene; V was cut back by 4 bases and J by 6 bases. Germline loops: CDR1 SGHNT, CDR2 YENEEA. As DNA, the CDR3 is TGTGCCAGCAGCTCCCCCGGGACAGGAATCAATGAGCAGTTCTTC. Encoded protein: CASSSPGTGINEQFF.

The chain couples TRBV4-3 to TRBJ2-1, with D tentatively TRBD1 (5 bases). Germline V gives CDR1 LGHNA, CDR2 YSLEER. This CDR3 has 14 residues. V dropped 0 bases and J dropped 8 bases, with 11 bases sitting between them. This chain's CDR3 is CASSQESRDDEQFF. The CDR3, as DNA: TGCGCCAGCAGCCAAGAATCCAGGGATGATGAGCAGTTCTTC.

This chain links TRBV6-5 with TRBJ2-7; TRBD1 might be the D (6 bases). Per the germline V gene, CDR1 is MNHEY and CDR2 is SVGAGI. The CDR3 runs 13 residues. V lost 6 bases and J 3 bases, leaving 12 bases between the germline ends. The CDR3 nucleotides are TGTGCCAGCAGCACAGGGAATAGCTACGAGCAGTACTTC. Translated, it gives CASSTGNSYEQYF.

The chain carries TRBV19 and TRBJ1-1; no firm D call. Germline loops: CDR1 LNHDA, CDR2 SQIVND (reference sequence). CDR3 length: 15 residues. Trimming shortened V by 0 bases and J by 4 bases, and 12 bases separated the two germline ends. This chain's CDR3 is CASSIDHSSSTEAFF. Written as DNA, the CDR3 is TGTGCCAGTAGTATAGATCACAGTTCGAGCACTGAAGCTTTCTTT.

This chain connects TRBV27 to TRBJ2-7, with 8 nucleotides matching TRBD2. CDR3 length: 15 amino acids. Germline V gene sequence: CDR1 MNHEY, CDR2 SMNVEV (reference sequence). Trimming cost V 2 bases and J 3 bases; bases outside gene matches: 6. The DNA for the CDR3 is TGTGCCAGCAGTTTACAACCAGCGGGGGACTACGAGCAGTACTTC. Amino acid sequence: CASSLQPAGDYEQYF.